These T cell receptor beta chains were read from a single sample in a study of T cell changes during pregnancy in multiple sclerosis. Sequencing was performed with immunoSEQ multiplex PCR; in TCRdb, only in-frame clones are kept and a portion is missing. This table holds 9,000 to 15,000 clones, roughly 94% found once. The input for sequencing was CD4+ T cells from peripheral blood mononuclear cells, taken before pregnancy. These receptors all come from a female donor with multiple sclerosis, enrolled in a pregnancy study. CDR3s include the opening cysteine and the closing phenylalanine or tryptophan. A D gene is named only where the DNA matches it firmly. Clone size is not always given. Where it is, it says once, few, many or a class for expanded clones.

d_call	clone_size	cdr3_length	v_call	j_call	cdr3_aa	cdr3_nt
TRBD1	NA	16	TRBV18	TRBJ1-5	CASSRGTGNSNQPQHF	TGTGCCAGCTCCCGCGGGACAGGGAATAGCAATCAGCCCCAGCATTTT
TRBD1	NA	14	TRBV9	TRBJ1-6	CASREGTANSPLHF	TGTGCCAGCAGGGAGGGGACAGCAAATTCACCCCTCCACTTT
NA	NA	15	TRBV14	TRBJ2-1	CASSQLGDLSNEQFF	TGTGCCAGCAGTCAGCTGGGAGATCTTAGCAATGAGCAGTTCTTC
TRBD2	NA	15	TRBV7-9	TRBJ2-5	CASSPLAGGLETQYF	TGTGCCAGCAGCCCTCTAGCGGGGGGGCTTGAGACCCAGTACTTC
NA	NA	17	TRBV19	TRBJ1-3	CASSIEEGLQTGNTIYF	TGTGCCAGTAGTATAGAGGAAGGACTCCAAACGGGAAACACCATATATTTT
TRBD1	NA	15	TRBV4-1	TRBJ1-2	CASSQVDRESFGYTF	TGCGCCAGCAGCCAAGTTGACAGGGAGAGTTTTGGCTACACCTTC
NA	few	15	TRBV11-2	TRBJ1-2	CASSPGRAFGYGYTF	TGTGCCAGCAGCCCGGGCAGGGCATTCGGCTATGGCTACACCTTC
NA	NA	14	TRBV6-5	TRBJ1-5	CASSSFRSNQPQHF	TGTGCCAGCAGTTCGTTCCGGAGCAATCAGCCCCAGCATTTT
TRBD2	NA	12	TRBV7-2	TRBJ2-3	CASSAGTSGGYF	TGTGCCAGCAGCGCCGGGACTAGCGGGGGGTATTTT
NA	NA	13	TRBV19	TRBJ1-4	CASAQGVGEKLFF	TGTGCCAGTGCCCAGGGTGTTGGGGAAAAACTGTTTTTT
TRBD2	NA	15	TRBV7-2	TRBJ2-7	CASSLDRGGLHEQYF	TGTGCCAGCAGCTTAGATCGGGGGGGGCTCCACGAGCAGTACTTC
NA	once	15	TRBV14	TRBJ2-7	CASSQTTGRAYEQYF	TGTGCCAGCAGCCAAACCACAGGGCGAGCCTACGAGCAGTACTTC
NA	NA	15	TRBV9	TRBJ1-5	CASSVEGREDQPQHF	TGTGCCAGCAGCGTAGAAGGCAGGGAGGATCAGCCCCAGCATTTT
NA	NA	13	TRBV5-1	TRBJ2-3	CASSLDFTDTQYF	TGCGCCAGCAGCTTGGACTTCACAGATACGCAGTATTTT
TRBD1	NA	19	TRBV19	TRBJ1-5	CASSMFYPGQRYSNQPQHF	TGTGCCAGTAGTATGTTTTACCCGGGACAGAGATATAGCAATCAGCCCCAGCATTTT
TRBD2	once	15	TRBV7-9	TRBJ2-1	CASSSSGGAHNEQFF	TGTGCCAGCAGCTCTAGCGGGGGGGCACACAATGAGCAGTTCTTC
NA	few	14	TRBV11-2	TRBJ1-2	CASSLAVFSYGYTF	TGTGCCAGCAGCTTAGCTGTCTTCTCCTATGGCTACACCTTC
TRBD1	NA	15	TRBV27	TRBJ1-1	CASSLEGPTGHEAFF	TGTGCCAGCAGCCTTGAAGGTCCGACAGGGCATGAAGCTTTCTTT
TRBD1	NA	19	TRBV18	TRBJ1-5	CASSPRRQGALQLDQPQHF	TGTGCCAGCTCACCAAGAAGACAGGGGGCCCTGCAGCTGGATCAGCCCCAGCATTTT
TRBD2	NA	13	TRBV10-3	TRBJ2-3	CAIRSGGGDTQYF	TGTGCCATCAGAAGCGGGGGGGGAGATACGCAGTATTTT
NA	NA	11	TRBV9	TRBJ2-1	CASSVETKQFF	TGTGCCAGCAGCGTGGAGACCAAGCAGTTCTTC
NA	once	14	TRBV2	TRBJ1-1	CASSLGVPGTEAFF	TGTGCCAGCAGTTTAGGCGTCCCGGGCACTGAAGCTTTCTTT
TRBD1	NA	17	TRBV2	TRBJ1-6	CASTPYRGRGVNSPLHF	TGTGCCAGCACGCCTTACAGGGGGCGCGGTGTCAATTCACCCCTCCACTTT
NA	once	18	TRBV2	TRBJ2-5	CASRRGWRDGVSQETQYF	TGTGCCAGCAGAAGGGGTTGGCGGGATGGGGTCAGTCAAGAGACCCAGTACTTC
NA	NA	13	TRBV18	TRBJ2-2	CASCTVNTGELFF	TGTGCCAGCTGCACAGTGAACACCGGGGAGCTGTTTTTT
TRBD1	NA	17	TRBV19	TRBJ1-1	CASSIAPARGPSTEAFF	TGTGCCAGTAGTATAGCCCCCGCCAGGGGGCCGAGTACTGAAGCTTTCTTT
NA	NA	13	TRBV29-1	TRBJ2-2	CSVVGRDAGELFF	TGCAGCGTTGTTGGCAGGGATGCCGGGGAGCTGTTTTTT
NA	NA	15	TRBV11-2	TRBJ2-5	CASSLGPSLLETQYF	TGTGCCAGCAGCTTAGGTCCCTCTCTATTGGAGACCCAGTACTTC
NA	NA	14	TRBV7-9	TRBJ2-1	CASRPPGVYNEQFF	TGTGCCAGCCGTCCGCCGGGGGTGTACAATGAGCAGTTCTTC
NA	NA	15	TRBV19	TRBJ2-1	CASRAGQSSYNEQFF	TGTGCCAGTAGGGCAGGACAGAGCTCCTACAATGAGCAGTTCTTC
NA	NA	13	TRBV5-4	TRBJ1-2	CASSIDNNYGYTF	TGTGCCAGCAGCATAGACAATAACTATGGCTACACCTTC
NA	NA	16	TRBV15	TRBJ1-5	CATSRDRQAGTQPQHF	TGTGCCACCAGCAGAGATCGACAGGCAGGCACTCAGCCCCAGCATTTT
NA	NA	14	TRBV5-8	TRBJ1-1	CASSWGGRNTEAFF	TGTGCCAGCAGCTGGGGAGGGAGGAACACTGAAGCTTTCTTT
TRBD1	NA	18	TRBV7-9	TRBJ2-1	CASSPPTSAQGAYNEQFF	TGTGCCAGCAGCCCGCCTACCTCGGCGCAGGGGGCTTACAATGAGCAGTTCTTC
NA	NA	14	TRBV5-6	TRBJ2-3	CASSLSGWADTQYF	TGTGCCAGCAGCTTGTCAGGGTGGGCAGATACGCAGTATTTT
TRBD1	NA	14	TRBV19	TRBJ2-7	CASSIGDRGDEQYF	TGTGCCAGTAGTATAGGGGACAGGGGAGACGAGCAGTACTTC
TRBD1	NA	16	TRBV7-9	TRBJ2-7	CASTLSGGTGTYEQYF	TGTGCCAGCACCTTGAGTGGGGGGACAGGTACCTACGAGCAGTACTTC
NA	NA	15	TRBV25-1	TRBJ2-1	CASSELPRDYNEQFF	TGTGCCAGCAGTGAATTGCCCAGGGACTACAATGAGCAGTTCTTC
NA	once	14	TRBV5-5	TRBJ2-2	CASSFGGSNGELFF	TGTGCCAGCAGCTTTGGAGGGTCAAACGGGGAGCTGTTTTTT
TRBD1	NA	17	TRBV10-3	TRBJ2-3	CAISESLRDRVSDTQYF	TGTGCCATCAGTGAGTCGCTTCGGGACAGGGTTTCAGATACGCAGTATTTT
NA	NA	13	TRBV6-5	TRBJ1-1	CASSLAITTEAFF	TGTGCCAGCAGTCTGGCCATTACCACTGAAGCTTTCTTT
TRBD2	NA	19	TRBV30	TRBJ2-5	CAWKFSRTSGGAGGETQYF	TGTGCCTGGAAGTTTTCGAGGACTAGCGGGGGGGCCGGCGGAGAGACCCAGTACTTC
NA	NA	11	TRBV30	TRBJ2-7	CAWTDSGKQYF	TGTGCCTGGACGGACTCCGGGAAGCAGTACTTC
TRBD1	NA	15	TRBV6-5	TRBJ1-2	CASSYSTGVVRGYTF	TGTGCCAGCAGTTACTCGACAGGGGTGGTAAGAGGCTACACCTTC
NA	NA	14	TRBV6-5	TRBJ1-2	CASYPGQNLYGYTF	TGTGCCTCTTATCCTGGGCAGAACCTATATGGCTACACCTTC